This T cell receptor beta chain was identified during a study of blood T cell repertoires in COVID-19. Assay: immunoSEQ multiplex PCR; the TCRdb copy retains only in-frame clones and omits some. The table lists around 150,000 clones, 90% of them singletons. Trimming pared 5 bases from V and 6 bases from J, leaving 16 bases between. The CDR3 extends over 14 amino acids. Per germline, CDR1 SGHTA and CDR2 FQGNSA. The source material was peripheral blood. The sequence derives from a man aged 55-75 years with active or convalescent COVID-19. This chain uses TRBV7-2 with TRBJ1-1; a possible D gene is TRBD1 (5 bases). In nucleotides, the CDR3 is TGTGCCAGCAGCCCCGGGGGGGGGAGGGCTGAAGCTTTCTTT. The encoded protein is CASSPGGGRAEAFF.